This paragraph reports one T cell receptor beta chain. These data belong to a study of shared clonotypes between healthy human individuals. Overall study: CD8 memory received one plate per donor, CD8 naive two, CD4 memory three and CD4 naive three.

Germline CDR1 SGHAT, CDR2 FQNNGV. V was trimmed by 0 bases and J by 8 bases, leaving 14 bases between them. This CDR3 has 15 residues. Clones were read by immunoSEQ multiplex PCR, and TCRdb kept only the in-frame ones, dropping some. The sample consists of around 2.5 million clones, more than 85% of them appearing once. All of the donors resided in Nashville, Tennessee, and each was a Caucasian adult. The sample was naive CD4+ T cells from PBMCs. Indicated subset: CD45RA+ positively selected. The sequence was collected from a man aged 18 to 29 in good health. Some clones in this sample may be carry-over from other donors' samples. V is TRBV11-2 and J is TRBJ2-4, with D hard to call. The DNA for the CDR3 is TGTGCCAGCAGCTTAGATCTGGTTGGCTTAGACATTCAGTACTTC. Its translation is CASSLDLVGLDIQYF.